The 20 T cell receptor beta chains reported below all come from one sample, sequenced in a study of blood T cell repertoires in COVID-19. This table comes from immunoSEQ multiplex PCR, and its TCRdb copy is limited to in-frame clones, with some not included. The table shows hundreds of thousands of clones, with about 88% occurring only once. Sequencing was carried out using PBMCs or T cells enriched from blood (not recorded which). These receptors were obtained from a woman in her forties who had recovered from COVID-19.

The V call is TRBV7-6, the J call TRBJ1-1, with TRBD1 as a possible D gene (6 bases). The CDR3 is 13 amino acids. Trimming took 6 bases from V and 1 from J, leaving 9 bases between them. Germline-derived CDR1 and CDR2 are SGHVS and FNYEAQ. For the CDR3, the DNA is TGTGCCAGCAGGAGACAGGAGAACACTGAAGCTTTCTTT. Its protein is CASRRQENTEAFF.

This clone was observed once. The chain carries TRBV6-5 and TRBJ1-5; D may be TRBD1 (5 bases). The CDR3 runs 14 residues. Germline V gene lookup returns CDR1 MNHEY and CDR2 SVGAGI. The germline V and J ends were trimmed by 7 bases and 7 bases, with 17 bases remaining between them. The CDR3 DNA follows: TGTGCCAGCACCACCGACAGTTCTAGACAGCCCCAGCATTTT. This codes for CASTTDSSRQPQHF.

The chain employs TRBV2 and TRBJ2-1, with TRBD2 matching over 12 bases. Germline assignment: CDR1 SNHLY and CDR2 FYNNEI. This CDR3 is built from 15 residues. With V trimmed by 10 bases and J by 5 bases, 9 bases remained unmatched. This chain's CDR3 is CATSPSSGGDNEQFF. The CDR3 nucleotides read TGTGCCACCTCCCCATCTAGCGGGGGGGACAATGAGCAGTTCTTC.

The chain recombines TRBV5-6 with TRBJ2-5; 13 bases fit TRBD2. The CDR3 covers 14 residues. The junction had 2 bases not matched to a gene; V was cut back by 2 bases and J by 7 bases. In germline, CDR1 is SGHDT, CDR2 YYEEEE. The CDR3 spells CASSLLAGGRTQYF. In nucleotides, the CDR3 is TGTGCCAGCAGCTTACTAGCGGGGGGGCGGACCCAGTACTTC.

The chain joins TRBV10-1 to TRBJ2-1, with D perhaps TRBD1 (6 bases). CDR3 size: 14 residues. V was cut by 6 bases and J by 5 bases, with 14 bases left in between. CDR1 is WNHNN, CDR2 SYGVQD, per germline (reference sequence). DNA of the CDR3: TGCGCCAGCAGCGGTCGGGACAAGAACAATGAGCAGTTCTTC. This sequence encodes CASSGRDKNNEQFF.

The chain is built from TRBV7-6 and TRBJ1-2; D gene unclear. The V and J ends lost 1 base and 2 bases respectively, with 5 bases between them. The CDR3 is 13 amino acids. Germline V gene data show CDR1 as SGHVS and CDR2 as FNYEAQ. CDR3 sequence reads: CASSLGVNYGYTF. The CDR3, as DNA: TGTGCCAGCAGCTTAGGTGTAAACTATGGCTACACCTTC.

The chain recombines TRBV7-2 with TRBJ2-3; maybe TRBD1 (5 bases). Per germline, CDR1 SGHTA and CDR2 FQGNSA. The CDR3 spans 16 residues. V was pared by 2 bases and J by 1 base, with 13 bases between. As DNA, the CDR3 is TGTGCCAGCAGCTTACTCGACAGAACCGGCACAGATACGCAGTATTTT. Its translation is CASSLLDRTGTDTQYF. The variable domain in full, with the rest retrieved from reference TRBV7-2 and TRBJ2-3, is GAGVSQSPSNKVTEKGKDVELRCDPISGHTALYWYRQSLGQGLEFLIYFQGNSAPDKSGLPSDRFSAERTGGSVSTLTIQRTQQEDSAVYLCASSLLDRTGTDTQYFGPGTRLTVL.

The chain links TRBV4-2 to TRBJ2-1, with 10 nucleotides matching TRBD2. The CDR3 covers 19 residues. The V gene end was trimmed by 0 bases and the J gene end by 6 bases; junction bases not matched to a gene: 14. CDR1 and CDR2 (germline): LGHNA, YNFKEQ. The CDR3: CASSQDLRTSGFLGNEQFF. CDR3 in DNA: TGTGCCAGCAGCCAAGATTTGAGGACTAGCGGATTCTTGGGCAATGAGCAGTTCTTC.

CDR3 amino acids: CASSPDRARGEQYF. Here the CDR3 DNA reads TGTGCCAGCAGCCCTGACAGGGCCAGGGGGGAGCAGTACTTC. This sequence joins TRBV7-6 and TRBJ2-7, with TRBD1 matching 7 bases. Germline loops: CDR1 SGHVS, CDR2 FNYEAQ. Germline trimming cut 5 bases from V and 7 bases from J; bases unmatched to any gene: 11. This CDR3 is built from 14 residues.

The chain is built from TRBV19 and TRBJ2-2; tentatively, D is TRBD1 (5 bases). CDR1 and CDR2 (germline): LNHDA, SQIVND (reference sequence). This CDR3 comprises 15 residues. V was pared by 5 bases and J by 1 base, with 11 bases between. The CDR3 DNA follows: TGTGCCAGTAGTGCAGGGTTTCGGAACACCGGGGAGCTGTTTTTT. Translated, it gives CASSAGFRNTGELFF.

On this clone: The sample carries other DNA sequences with the same CDR3. This chain uses TRBV2 with TRBJ2-5; 9 positions agree with TRBD1. Per germline, CDR1 SNHLY and CDR2 FYNNEI. With 5 bases clipped from V and 0 bases from J, the junction kept 4 bases outside the gene matches. The CDR3 has 15 amino acids. The CDR3 DNA reads as TGTGCCAGCAGTCCCGACAGGGGGTACCAAGAGACCCAGTACTTC. Translation: CASSPDRGYQETQYF.

The chain is built from TRBV19 and TRBJ2-1; possibly TRBD2 for D (5 bases). Germline V gene sequence: CDR1 LNHDA, CDR2 SQIVND (reference sequence). V gave up 1 base and J gave up 3 bases, with 16 bases separating them. CDR3 length: 17 residues. CDR3 nucleotide sequence: TGTGCCAGTAGTATAGCCCTAGCTGCCAACCTCTACAATGAGCAGTTCTTC. Translated, it gives CASSIALAANLYNEQFF. The complete variable domain, with remaining parts taken from reference TRBV19 and TRBJ2-1, reads DGGITQSPKYLFRKEGQNVTLSCEQNLNHDAMYWYRQDPGQGLRLIYYSQIVNDFQKGDIAEGYSVSREKKESFPLTVTSAQKNPTAFYLCASSIALAANLYNEQFFGPGTRLTVL.

There are a few counts of this clone. CDR3 nucleotides: TGTGCCAGCAGTTACGCGGGCGACAGGGTATCGCCTAGCTCCTACAATGAGCAGTTCTTC. Translating it yields CASSYAGDRVSPSSYNEQFF. V usage is TRBV6-2 or TRBV6-3 and J usage is TRBJ2-1, with 7 bases identical to TRBD1. The V gene end was trimmed by 2 bases and the J gene end by 0 bases; junction bases not matched to a gene: 16. The CDR3 extends over 20 amino acids. Germline lookup yields CDR1 MNHEY and CDR2 SVGEGT.

This clone was seen once. The rearrangement links TRBV24-1 to TRBJ2-5; 10 bases map to TRBD1. Per germline, CDR1 KGHDR and CDR2 SFDVKD. V shed 5 bases, J shed 1 base, and the junction held 9 bases outside the gene matches. The CDR3 sequence is 17 residues long. The CDR3 sequence: CATSAFRDRGSQETQYF. The CDR3 nucleotides are TGTGCCACCAGTGCATTCCGGGACAGGGGCTCCCAAGAGACCCAGTACTTC.

This clone has just one count. The chain recombines TRBV29-1 with TRBJ2-7, with TRBD2 matching 8 bases. The junction had 6 bases not matched to a gene; V was cut back by 1 base and J by 1 base. The germline V gene encodes CDR1 SQVTM and CDR2 ANQGSEA. The CDR3 loop spans 15 amino acids. The CDR3 nucleotides are TGCAGCGTTGAAGTAGGACTAGCAAGGTCCTACGAGCAGTACTTC. It encodes CSVEVGLARSYEQYF.

This rearrangement joins TRBV6-5 to TRBJ1-6, with a weak D call TRBD1 (5 bases). Germline CDR1 reads MNHEY; CDR2 reads SVGAGI. V shed 0 bases and J shed 9 bases, with 12 bases lying between them. This CDR3 is 15 amino acids long. CDR3: CASSYSRGRGSPLHF. In DNA, the CDR3 is TGTGCCAGCAGTTACTCGAGAGGGAGGGGTTCACCCCTCCACTTT.

The chain has TRBV6-5 and TRBJ1-2; 7 bases line up with TRBD1. Germline V lookup: CDR1 MNHEY, CDR2 SVGAGI. CDR3 length equals 13 residues. Unmatched junction bases numbered 3, after V lost 6 bases and J lost 2 bases. CDR3 sequence (DNA): TGTGCCAGCAGCATACAGGGGAACTATGGCTACACCTTC. This codes for CASSIQGNYGYTF.

The CDR3 protein is CARAPRLADNEQFF. CDR3 bases: TGTGCCAGGGCACCCAGACTAGCGGACAATGAGCAGTTCTTC. The chain uses TRBV18 and TRBJ2-1; TRBD2 matches at 9 bases. Trimming at V came to 9 bases and at J to 5 bases, leaving 8 bases not matched to a gene. The CDR3 is made up of 14 amino acids. Germline CDR1 is KGHSH and CDR2 is LQKENI.

The CDR3 spells CASSPLELAGAQYF. In nucleotides, the CDR3 is TGTGCCAGCAGCCCCCTGGAATTAGCGGGAGCGCAGTATTTT. The V and J genes are TRBV5-6 and TRBJ2-3; 9 bases are shared with TRBD2. This CDR3 is built from 14 residues. J gave up 10 bases and V 4 bases, and 10 bases lay outside the gene matches. Germline V gives CDR1 SGHDT, CDR2 YYEEEE.

The chain combines TRBV11-3 with TRBJ1-2; tentatively, D is TRBD1 (6 bases). V lost 5 bases, J lost 8 bases, and 18 bases lay in between. Looked up from germline, CDR1 is SGHNT and CDR2 is YENEEA. The CDR3 has 14 amino acids. This chain's CDR3 is CASSLARGAGGYTF. The CDR3 nucleotides are TGTGCCAGCAGCCTCGCGCGGGGGGCGGGCGGCTACACCTTC.